These T cell receptor beta chains were read from a single sample in a study of cytomegalovirus exposure and HLA in healthy donors. Profiling relied on immunoSEQ multiplex PCR, and the TCRdb table lists in-frame clones only, not all of them. The table records about 260,000 clones, about 83% of them present only once. The specimen sequenced was PBMCs. These receptors originate from a woman aged 40 to 49 in good health and CMV-seropositive. Each CDR3 is given with its conserved first and last residue. A D gene is named only where the DNA matches it firmly. The size field is filled for only some rows; it gives once, few, many or a size class.

clone size: -
J gene: TRBJ2-5
V gene: TRBV29-1
D gene: TRBD1
CDR3 protein: CSVGDSGAGGTQYF
CDR3 DNA: TGCAGCGTAGGGGACAGTGGGGCCGGCGGGACCCAGTACTTC

clone size: -
J gene: TRBJ1-6
V gene: TRBV5-1
D gene: -
CDR3 protein: CASSLDPTGSSYNSPLHF
CDR3 DNA: TGCGCCAGCAGCTTGGACCCGACAGGAAGCTCCTATAATTCACCCCTCCACTTT

clone size: -
J gene: TRBJ1-3
V gene: TRBV7-2
D gene: TRBD1
CDR3 protein: CASSLVFTGATSGNTIYF
CDR3 DNA: TGTGCCAGCAGCTTAGTTTTCACAGGGGCCACCTCTGGAAACACCATATATTTT

clone size: -
J gene: TRBJ1-5
V gene: TRBV19
D gene: TRBD1
CDR3 protein: CASSNEGRGRQPQHF
CDR3 DNA: TGTGCCAGTAGTAACGAGGGCAGGGGGCGTCAGCCCCAGCATTTT

clone size: -
J gene: TRBJ2-2
V gene: TRBV30
D gene: TRBD2
CDR3 protein: CAWSQLSGRASTGELFF
CDR3 DNA: TGTGCCTGGAGTCAACTAAGCGGGAGGGCTTCCACCGGGGAGCTGTTTTTT

clone size: few
J gene: TRBJ2-7
V gene: TRBV9
D gene: -
CDR3 protein: CASSVGLGPNYEQYF
CDR3 DNA: TGTGCCAGCAGCGTAGGACTAGGCCCCAACTACGAGCAGTACTTC

clone size: -
J gene: TRBJ2-3
V gene: TRBV18
D gene: TRBD1
CDR3 protein: CASSLTTGGTDTQYF
CDR3 DNA: TGTGCCAGCTCACTGACGACAGGGGGAACAGATACGCAGTATTTT

clone size: -
J gene: TRBJ1-5
V gene: TRBV15
D gene: -
CDR3 protein: CATSRSLTSNQPQHF
CDR3 DNA: TGTGCCACCAGCAGATCGCTTACAAGCAATCAGCCCCAGCATTTT

clone size: once
J gene: TRBJ2-1
V gene: TRBV30
D gene: -
CDR3 protein: CAWSALLPYNEQFF
CDR3 DNA: TGTGCCTGGAGTGCTCTACTCCCCTACAATGAGCAGTTCTTC

clone size: few
J gene: TRBJ2-3
V gene: TRBV28
D gene: TRBD1
CDR3 protein: CASSLVQTGANTDTQYF
CDR3 DNA: TGTGCCAGCAGTTTAGTACAGACAGGGGCGAACACAGATACGCAGTATTTT

clone size: -
J gene: TRBJ2-6
V gene: TRBV4-3
D gene: -
CDR3 protein: CASSQEWGAGANVLTF
CDR3 DNA: TGCGCCAGCAGCCAAGAATGGGGGGCTGGGGCCAACGTCCTGACTTTC

clone size: -
J gene: TRBJ2-1
V gene: TRBV6-5
D gene: TRBD2
CDR3 protein: CASRREVKYNEQFF
CDR3 DNA: TGTGCCAGCAGGCGGGAGGTGAAATACAATGAGCAGTTCTTC

clone size: -
J gene: TRBJ1-1
V gene: TRBV9
D gene: TRBD1
CDR3 protein: CASSGDRVNTEAFF
CDR3 DNA: TGTGCCAGCAGCGGGGACAGGGTTAACACTGAAGCTTTCTTT

clone size: -
J gene: TRBJ1-4
V gene: TRBV5-1
D gene: -
CDR3 protein: CASSLTGFNEKLFF
CDR3 DNA: TGCGCCAGCAGCCTGACAGGCTTTAATGAAAAACTGTTTTTT

clone size: -
J gene: TRBJ2-7
V gene: TRBV11-3
D gene: -
CDR3 protein: CASSARDSSYEQYF
CDR3 DNA: TGTGCCAGCAGCGCCCGGGACTCCTCCTACGAGCAGTACTTC

clone size: once
J gene: TRBJ2-1
V gene: TRBV7-2
D gene: TRBD2
CDR3 protein: CASSFGGSSYNEQFF
CDR3 DNA: TGTGCCAGCAGCTTCGGCGGGAGCTCCTACAATGAGCAGTTCTTC

clone size: -
J gene: TRBJ2-3
V gene: TRBV5-1
D gene: TRBD2
CDR3 protein: CASSPWTSGSADTQYF
CDR3 DNA: TGCGCCAGCAGCCCTTGGACTAGCGGGAGTGCGGATACGCAGTATTTT

clone size: -
J gene: TRBJ2-7
V gene: TRBV5-1
D gene: -
CDR3 protein: CASSLDSLYEQYF
CDR3 DNA: TGCGCCAGCAGCTTGGACTCGCTCTACGAGCAGTACTTC

clone size: -
J gene: TRBJ1-2
V gene: TRBV7-2
D gene: TRBD1
CDR3 protein: CASSTGTGVNYGYTF
CDR3 DNA: TGTGCCAGCAGCACAGGGACAGGGGTTAACTATGGCTACACCTTC

clone size: few
J gene: TRBJ1-4
V gene: TRBV9
D gene: TRBD1
CDR3 protein: CASSTQTGSGEKLFF
CDR3 DNA: TGTGCCAGCAGCACCCAGACAGGGTCAGGTGAAAAACTGTTTTTT

clone size: -
J gene: TRBJ2-2
V gene: TRBV10-3
D gene: -
CDR3 protein: CAISDRRKNRDNTGELFF
CDR3 DNA: TGTGCCATCAGTGACCGGAGGAAAAACAGGGATAACACCGGGGAGCTGTTTTTT

clone size: -
J gene: TRBJ2-7
V gene: TRBV18
D gene: -
CDR3 protein: CASSPPVAVTYEQYF
CDR3 DNA: TGTGCCAGCTCACCACCCGTAGCGGTAACCTACGAGCAGTACTTC